The next 14 T cell receptor beta chains were all read from a single sample in a study of beta chain features in type 1 diabetes. All of the isolated RNA was reverse transcribed, so expressed TCRB transcripts were sequenced. The assay was immunoSEQ multiplex PCR, and TCRdb's table has in-frame clones only and misses some. Of some 900,000 clones listed, roughly 17% are singletons. What was sequenced was naive CD4+ T cells from blood. These TCRs come from a woman aged 18 to 35 in good health.

This clone has only a few counts. The chain has TRBV18 and TRBJ2-7; 8 bases match TRBD2. The junction had 14 bases not matched to a gene; V was cut back by 6 bases and J by 7 bases. The CDR3 consists of 15 residues. Germline-derived CDR1 and CDR2 are KGHSH and LQKENI. The CDR3 DNA reads TGTGCCAGCTCGCTCTATAGCGGGACCTCCCGGGAGCAGTACTTC. It encodes CASSLYSGTSREQYF.

The V call is TRBV6-6, the J call TRBJ2-7; a possible D gene is TRBD1 (6 bases). Per germline, CDR1 MNHNY and CDR2 SVGAGI (reference sequence). The germline V and J ends were trimmed by 6 bases and 2 bases, with 17 bases remaining between them. This CDR3 comprises 15 residues. CDR3: CASRLGTTSTYEQYF. The CDR3 region has the DNA TGTGCCAGCAGACTCGGGACAACCTCTACCTACGAGCAGTACTTC.

The chain carries TRBV18 and TRBJ2-7; 7 nucleotides match TRBD1. The CDR3 has 15 residues. J was trimmed by 6 bases and V by 3 bases; bases with no gene match: 11. Looked up from germline, CDR1 is KGHSH and CDR2 is LQKENI. The CDR3 loop reads CASSPTGTETAEQYF. The CDR3 DNA follows: TGTGCCAGCTCACCGACCGGGACAGAGACTGCCGAGCAGTACTTC.

This clone has a handful of counts. The chain is built from TRBV11-2 and TRBJ2-6; no firm D call. CDR3 length: 15 residues. Trimming took off 5 bases at V and 1 base at J, with 9 bases between the two ends. CDR1 and CDR2 from the germline V gene are SGHAT and FQNNGV. This CDR3 is CASSPRYSGANVLTF. As DNA, the CDR3 is TGTGCCAGCAGCCCCCGATATTCTGGGGCCAACGTCCTGACTTTC. Full variable domain (rest looked up from reference TRBV11-2 and TRBJ2-6): EAGVAQSPRYKIIEKRQSVAFWCNPISGHATLYWYQQILGQGPKLLIQFQNNGVVDDSQLPKDRFSAERLKGVDSTLKIQPAKLEDSAVYLCASSPRYSGANVLTFGAGSRLTVL.

This clone was observed a few times. The chain couples TRBV7-2 to TRBJ2-7, with D hard to call. Trimming removed 5 bases at V and 7 bases at J, with 15 bases between. Germline V lookup: CDR1 SGHTA, CDR2 FQGNSA. The CDR3 covers 13 residues. The CDR3 sequence: CASSTTPPREQYF. CDR3 DNA sequence: TGTGCCAGCAGCACGACACCCCCTAGGGAGCAGTACTTC.

The chain recombines TRBV28 with TRBJ2-5, with 11 bases that match TRBD1. Trimming took 2 bases from V and 7 from J; bases not matched to a gene: 6. The CDR3 extends over 15 amino acids. Germline-derived CDR1 and CDR2 are MDHEN and SYDVKM. CDR3 amino acids: CASSLLDRGRGTQYF. Here the CDR3 DNA reads TGTGCCAGCAGTTTACTGGACAGGGGGCGCGGGACCCAGTACTTC.

The genes are TRBV4-3 and TRBJ2-7; the D is unclear. CDR3 length equals 16 residues. The V gene lost 4 bases and the J gene lost 5 bases, with 21 bases spanning the gap. The germline V gene has CDR1 LGHNA and CDR2 YSLEER. The CDR3 region has the DNA TGCGCCAGCAGCCCTGGGCAGGCCCCTAAAGAGGACGAGCAGTACTTC. Protein: CASSPGQAPKEDEQYF.

This clone was observed a few times. The chain links TRBV7-2 to TRBJ2-4, with a possible D match to TRBD2 (6 bases). The CDR3 extends over 18 amino acids. Trimming removed 5 bases at V and 0 bases at J, with 20 bases between. The germline CDR1 and CDR2 sequences are SGHTA and FQGNSA. CDR3 region: CASSKRDSRGIAKNIQYF. The DNA of the CDR3 is TGTGCCAGCAGCAAACGGGACTCTAGGGGAATAGCCAAAAACATTCAGTACTTC.

The rearrangement joins TRBV5-1 to TRBJ2-5, with 7 bases matching TRBD1. V was pared by 2 bases and J by 2 bases, with 9 bases of the junction left unmatched. The length of the CDR3 is 16 residues. Germline V lookup: CDR1 SGHRS, CDR2 YFSETQ. This CDR3 reads CASSFRPGQSQETQYF. In nucleotides, the CDR3 is TGCGCCAGCAGCTTCCGTCCGGGACAGTCTCAAGAGACCCAGTACTTC.

V usage is TRBV18 and J usage is TRBJ1-4, with D possibly matching TRBD1 (5 bases). Germline V CDR1 and CDR2: KGHSH, LQKENI. The V gene lost 6 bases and the J gene lost 0 bases, with 14 bases spanning the gap. CDR3 size: 16 residues. The CDR3 spells CASSIQRQSTNEKLFF. The CDR3 DNA reads TGTGCCAGCTCCATACAGAGACAGTCAACTAATGAAAAACTGTTTTTT.

This clone was seen a handful of times. This CDR3 is CASSFLAVSSYEQYF. The DNA for the CDR3 is TGTGCCAGCAGTTTTCTAGCGGTAAGCTCCTACGAGCAGTACTTC. The chain is built from TRBV27 and TRBJ2-7, with 7 bases matching TRBD2. The germline gives CDR1 MNHEY, CDR2 SMNVEV (reference sequence). The CDR3 consists of 15 residues. The trim removed 3 bases at V and 0 bases at J, leaving 5 bases unmatched.

This clone has a count of ten or more. This chain uses TRBV7-9 with TRBJ2-5; perhaps TRBD2 as D (5 bases). Trimming left V 8 bases short and J 7 bases short, with 8 bases between. CDR1 and CDR2 (germline): SEHNR, FQNEAQ (reference sequence). This CDR3 has 10 residues. CDR3 coding DNA: TGTGCCAGCGGACTGGGGACCCAGTACTTC. It encodes CASGLGTQYF.

The genes are TRBV11-2 and TRBJ2-5; 11 bases fit TRBD2. V trimming: 3 bases; J trimming: 3 bases; junction bases outside the gene matches: 9. The CDR3 has 17 residues. Germline CDR1 is SGHAT and CDR2 is FQNNGV. The CDR3 sequence is CASSFLSGTSGEETQYF. CDR3 nucleotide sequence: TGTGCCAGCAGCTTTCTTTCCGGGACTAGCGGTGAAGAGACCCAGTACTTC.

As to this clone: Different DNA sequences within this sample yield the same CDR3. The chain links TRBV9 to TRBJ1-5, with D unclear. V gave up 0 bases and J gave up 3 bases, with 4 bases separating them. Germline V gene data show CDR1 as SGDLS and CDR2 as YYNGEE. The CDR3 has 13 amino acids. The DNA of the CDR3 is TGTGCCAGCAGCGTAGCTCCCAATCAGCCCCAGCATTTT. The encoded protein is CASSVAPNQPQHF.